This T cell receptor (beta chain) was recovered during a study of CD8 T cells in ankylosing spondylitis. As to this clonotype: Its specificity is not known.

Study-wide results and caveats: Matched synovial fluid from ankylosing spondylitis patients was reported to be enriched for disease-linked clones.

Germline lookup yields CDR1 LNHDA and CDR2 SQIVND (reference sequence). This CDR3 is built from 14 residues. Between the trimmed V and J ends, which lost 7 bases and 3 bases, there was a span of 13 bases. It was by quantitative 5'-RACE with molecular barcodes that TCR beta libraries were made. From the 5' RACE reads, TCRdb called clonotypes with MiXCR, one entry per CDR3 protein. The sample holds approximately 110,000 distinct CDR3 sequences, nearly 25% seen once. Sequenced sample: synovial fluid, either unsorted or a sorted T cell fraction (not recorded which). The chain carries TRBV19 and TRBJ2-1, with D tentatively TRBD1 (6 bases). This TCR was sampled from a male donor with ankylosing spondylitis. The CDR3 coding sequence is TGTGCCAGTATTAGGGGGAGAGGCTACAATGAGCAGTTCTTC. It yields the protein CASIRGRGYNEQFF.